The present T cell receptor (beta chain) was sequenced within a study of blood T cell repertoires in COVID-19. Study background: There were acute and convalescent COVID-19 samples, and they came from the United States, Italy and Spain. PBMCs, B-cell-depleted T cells, or T cells provided the cDNA or gDNA that made up the material.

Method: immunoSEQ multiplex PCR; TCRdb's copy keeps in-frame clones and lacks some. Here the sample spans 70,000 to 85,000 clones, approximately 83% being singletons. This CDR3 has 15 amino acids. The V and J ends lost 4 bases and 2 bases respectively, with 13 bases between them. CDR1 is SGHRS, CDR2 YFSETQ, per germline. The chain has TRBV5-1 and TRBJ1-3, with D possibly being TRBD1 (5 bases). This clonotype was sampled from a human donor in a cohort sampled during active COVID-19. Sequencing was carried out using peripheral blood. The CDR3 region has the DNA TGCGCCAGCAGCACAGGAAGACTCACTGGAAACACCATATATTTT. It specifies CASSTGRLTGNTIYF.